The TCR beta chain described here comes from a study of OX40 agonist ivuxolimab in advanced cancers. Overall study: Prior therapy, whether anti-PD-1, anti-PD-L1 or anti-CTLA-4, was allowed, and less than 45% had some.

V lost 3 bases, J lost 5 bases, and 5 bases stayed unmatched. Germline-derived CDR1 and CDR2 are SGHDT and YYEEEE. The CDR3 consists of 14 residues. Study-level points and caveats: The 0.1-3.0 mg/kg partial responders had among the lowest clonal expansion.

TCRdb's copy holds only in-frame clones and misses some; the assay was immunoSEQ multiplex PCR. This table holds under 95,000 clones, around nine tenths found once. Regarding this clone: Its antigen is currently unknown.

The material sequenced was CD4+ or CD8+ T cells sorted from blood, taken in a trial of the OX40 agonist ivuxolimab. V and J are TRBV5-6 and TRBJ2-5, with TRBD1 matching 9 bases. The clonotype comes from an adult with an advanced solid tumor such as melanoma, head and neck, liver or kidney cancer. CDR3 region: CASSYDRGTETQYF. CDR3 DNA: TGTGCCAGCAGCTACGACAGGGGGACGGAGACCCAGTACTTC.